Following are 28 T cell receptor beta chains from one sample sequenced in a study of T cells in Graves' hyperthyroidism and ophthalmopathy. Using RNA transcripts as the source, TCR beta CDR3 regions were amplified. The HTBI primer set was used in a first-round RT-PCR of the TCR CDR3. In TCRdb, the multiplex PCR reads were re-called with MiXCR into one record per CDR3 protein. The sample shows about 340,000 distinct CDR3 sequences, about 20% of them seen only once. Sequences were obtained from blood. The receptors derive from a woman aged 45-65 years with Graves' hyperthyroidism.

The chain joins TRBV6-1 to TRBJ2-1, with D tentatively TRBD2 (6 bases). There are 16 residues in the CDR3. Germline CDR1 is MNHNS and CDR2 is SASEGT. Trimming removed 6 bases from V and 3 bases from J, with 18 bases in between. The chain's CDR3 is CASREPGGNIYNEQFF. The CDR3 DNA is TGTGCCAGCAGAGAACCTGGGGGGAACATCTACAATGAGCAGTTCTTC.

The sample holds many counts of this clonotype. The CDR3 region has the DNA TGTGCCAGCAGTTTAAGGGGGGAACAGGGGGCCCTCGATACGCAGTATTTT. Translation gives CASSLRGEQGALDTQYF. V and J are TRBV28 and TRBJ2-3; 9 nucleotides line up with TRBD1. Germline V lookup: CDR1 MDHEN, CDR2 SYDVKM. Trimming cost V 2 bases and J 6 bases; bases outside gene matches: 12. This CDR3 has 17 residues. Looking up the rest from reference TRBV28 and TRBJ2-3 gives the full variable domain: DVKVTQSSRYLVKRTGEKVFLECVQDMDHENMFWYRQDPGLGLRLIYFSYDVKMKEKGDIPEGYSVSREKKERFSLILESASTNQTSMYLCASSLRGEQGALDTQYFGPGTRLTVL.

The chain carries TRBV28 and TRBJ1-3, with no clear D. Germline V lookup: CDR1 MDHEN, CDR2 SYDVKM. The CDR3 extends over 14 amino acids. V was shortened by 5 bases and J by 4 bases, with 12 bases between the two germline ends. The CDR3 DNA reads TGTGCCAGCAGTCCCACCGGCGGCGGAAACACCATATATTTT. Translating gives CASSPTGGGNTIYF.

In its sample, this clonotype was seen a few times. The J gene is TRBJ2-5, the V gene TRBV6-2 or TRBV6-3; D uncertain. The CDR3 is 11 amino acids. Germline CDR1 is MNHEY and CDR2 is SVGEGT. V was pared by 6 bases and J by 4 bases, with 6 bases between. The CDR3 bases are TGTGCCAGCAGGGGATTAGAGACCCAGTACTTC. Translation gives CASRGLETQYF.

This clonotype was picked up a small number of times. The rearrangement links TRBV5-1 to TRBJ1-5; D remains ambiguous. Trimming took off 2 bases at V and 0 bases at J, with 9 bases between the two ends. The V gene's germline CDR1 is SGHRS and CDR2 YFSETQ. This CDR3 is 15 amino acids long. The CDR3 is CASSLEGDSNQPQHF. The CDR3 DNA reads TGCGCCAGCAGCTTAGAGGGAGATAGCAATCAGCCCCAGCATTTT.

A few counts support this clonotype. The chain employs TRBV6-2 or TRBV6-3 and TRBJ2-1; D may be TRBD1 (6 bases). The CDR3 loop spans 14 amino acids. V shed 5 bases and J shed 5 bases, with 13 bases lying between them. The V gene's germline CDR1 is MNHEY and CDR2 SVGEGT. The CDR3 region has the DNA TGTGCCAGCAGTACGGGGTCAGGGGACAATGAGCAGTTCTTC. It codes for CASSTGSGDNEQFF.

This chain links TRBV11-2 with TRBJ2-1; D is undetermined. With 5 bases removed from V and 4 bases from J, the gap between germline ends came to 12 bases. Germline V lookup: CDR1 SGHAT, CDR2 FQNNGV. This CDR3 region has 14 residues. The CDR3: CASSPSSGYNEQFF. CDR3 DNA: TGTGCCAGCAGCCCATCGTCTGGGTACAATGAGCAGTTCTTC.

The chain recombines TRBV9 with TRBJ2-5; unclear D gene. Germline CDR1 SGDLS, CDR2 YYNGEE. The CDR3 runs to 13 residues. Trimming removed 0 bases from V and 1 base from J, with 4 bases in between. CDR3 residues: CASSVDVQETQYF. The DNA of the CDR3 is TGTGCCAGCAGCGTAGATGTCCAAGAGACCCAGTACTTC.

The genes are TRBV10-3 and TRBJ1-1, with D unresolved. The CDR3 covers 15 residues. The V end lost 2 bases, the J end lost 0 bases, and 10 bases lay between the germline ends. Germline V CDR1 and CDR2: ENHRY, SYGVKD. The CDR3 protein is CAISELLRVNTEAFF. The CDR3 DNA reads TGTGCCATCAGTGAGCTGTTGAGGGTGAACACTGAAGCTTTCTTT.

This clonotype was observed a few times. The chain employs TRBV20-1 and TRBJ1-1, with D hard to call. This CDR3 contains 13 residues. V lost 3 bases and J 2 bases, leaving 10 bases between the germline ends. Germline CDR1 is DFQATT and CDR2 is SNEGSKA (reference sequence). CDR3 sequence reads: CSASPGQNTEAFF. Here the CDR3 DNA reads TGCAGTGCTAGTCCGGGCCAAAACACTGAAGCTTTCTTT.

This clonotype was found many times. The V gene is TRBV9, the J gene TRBJ2-1, with 10 positions matching TRBD2. Germline-derived CDR1 and CDR2 are SGDLS and YYNGEE. Losses at the gene ends were 7 bases for V and 7 bases for J; bases not matched to a gene: 8. The CDR3 loop spans 14 amino acids. The CDR3 is CASSVSGRGNEQFF. The CDR3 DNA reads as TGTGCCAGCTCGGTAAGCGGGAGGGGTAATGAGCAGTTCTTC.

This clonotype has at least ten counts. This sequence joins TRBV6-1 and TRBJ2-7, with D unclear. Germline V CDR1 and CDR2: MNHNS, SASEGT. Deletions cut 1 base from V and 3 bases from J, with 7 bases between. The length of the CDR3 is 13 residues. CDR3 protein: CASSEGRYYEQYF. In DNA, the CDR3 is TGTGCCAGCAGTGAAGGGAGATACTACGAGCAGTACTTC.

This clonotype was detected many times. The V and J genes are TRBV5-6 and TRBJ1-1, with 11 bases matching TRBD1. The V gene end was trimmed by 3 bases and the J gene end by 7 bases; junction bases not matched to a gene: 5. The CDR3 sequence is 14 residues long. Germline V lookup: CDR1 SGHDT, CDR2 YYEEEE. CDR3 sequence: CASSYGQGASEAFF. In DNA form, the CDR3 reads TGTGCCAGCAGCTACGGACAGGGGGCGAGTGAAGCTTTCTTT.

This clonotype was counted between two and nine times. The gene calls are TRBV5-1 and TRBJ2-5; the match to TRBD1 covers 7 bases. V was pared by 5 bases and J by 2 bases, with 6 bases of the junction left unmatched. The CDR3 is 14 residues long. CDR1 SGHRS and CDR2 YFSETQ come from the germline V gene. Here the CDR3 reads CASRDGQAQETQYF. CDR3 in DNA: TGCGCCAGCAGAGACGGACAGGCGCAAGAGACCCAGTACTTC.

The chain uses TRBV28 and TRBJ2-7, with D unclear. The CDR3 has 15 amino acids. Per the germline V gene, CDR1 is MDHEN and CDR2 is SYDVKM. V was trimmed by 7 bases and J by 3 bases, leaving 19 bases between them. The CDR3 loop is CASTERADGRYEQYF. Written as DNA, the CDR3 is TGTGCCAGCACTGAAAGGGCCGACGGCCGCTACGAGCAGTACTTC.

The chain recombines TRBV20-1 with TRBJ1-2; no definite D call. The CDR3 loop spans 12 amino acids. Germline V CDR1 and CDR2: DFQATT, SNEGSKA (reference sequence). V lost 2 bases and J 4 bases, leaving 8 bases between the germline ends. CDR3 DNA sequence: TGCAGTGCTAGAACAGCGTCCTATGGCTACACCTTC. Its protein product is CSARTASYGYTF.

This clonotype was detected many times. The rearrangement uses TRBV20-1 and TRBJ2-5; 7 nucleotides line up with TRBD2. The length of the CDR3 is 16 residues. Germline CDR1 and CDR2: DFQATT and SNEGSKA (reference sequence). The J segment lost 3 bases and the V segment lost 1 base, leaving 11 bases of the junction unmatched. The CDR3 DNA sequence: TGCAGTGCTAGAGGTGGTCGGGGGAGCGGGAAAGAGACCCAGTACTTC. Translation: CSARGGRGSGKETQYF.

The chain uses TRBV27 and TRBJ1-2; 7 nucleotides line up with TRBD1. The CDR3 is made up of 14 amino acids. V lost 5 bases, J lost 4 bases, and 7 bases stayed unmatched. CDR1 and CDR2 (germline): MNHEY, SMNVEV (reference sequence). The CDR3 loop reads CASSPGTEVYGYTF. The CDR3 nucleotides read TGTGCCAGCAGTCCCGGGACAGAGGTCTATGGCTACACCTTC.

V and J are TRBV7-2 and TRBJ2-1; TRBD2 matches at 11 bases. The CDR3 totals 14 residues. CDR1 is SGHTA and CDR2 is FQGNSA in the germline V gene. The trim removed 3 bases at V and 15 bases at J, leaving 10 bases unmatched. The DNA of the CDR3 is TGTGCCAGCAGCTTGATTACTAGCGGGAGATGGGTGTTCTTC. Its translation is CASSLITSGRWVFF.

This clonotype came up a few times. Since a much larger clone is just one base distant, this may be a read error. The chain employs TRBV6-1 and TRBJ2-3; a weak D match, TRBD1 (6 bases). This CDR3 comprises 14 residues. The germline gives CDR1 MNHNS, CDR2 SASEGT. CDR3 DNA sequence: TGTACCAGCAGGAGGCAGGGGTACACAGATACGCAGTATTTT. Protein product: CTSRRQGYTDTQYF.

This clonotype occurred a few times. The V gene is TRBV12-3 or TRBV12-4, the J gene TRBJ1-2, with a possible D match to TRBD1 (5 bases). This CDR3 region has 13 residues. The ends were cut back, 3 bases at V and 11 bases at J, with 16 bases in the middle. CDR3 in amino acids: CASSLGAGGGYTF. Here the CDR3 DNA reads TGTGCCAGCAGTTTGGGTGCAGGTGGGGGTTACACCTTC.

V usage is TRBV11-3 and J usage is TRBJ2-2; D ambiguous. This CDR3 region has 15 residues. The V end was cut by 1 base, the J end by 4 bases, with 10 bases between. CDR1 and CDR2 (germline): SGHNT, YENEEA. DNA of the CDR3: TGTGCCAGCAGCTTAGTAGAGGTAGCCACCGGGGAGCTGTTTTTT. Translating gives CASSLVEVATGELFF.

This clonotype occurred many times. V gene TRBV27 combines with J gene TRBJ2-3; 10 bases agree with TRBD2. V shed 5 bases, J shed 6 bases, and the junction held 8 bases outside the gene matches. The germline CDR1 and CDR2 sequences are MNHEY and SMNVEV (reference sequence). The CDR3 runs 15 residues. The CDR3, as DNA: TGTGCCAGCAGTCGACAAGCGGGGGGGTCGGATACGCAGTATTTT. Protein sequence: CASSRQAGGSDTQYF.

This clonotype occurred many times. This sequence joins TRBV7-9 and TRBJ1-1; D is possibly TRBD1 (6 bases). The CDR3 is 16 residues long. With 6 bases removed from V and 1 base from J, the gap between germline ends came to 18 bases. Germline-derived CDR1 and CDR2 are SEHNR and FQNEAQ (reference sequence). The CDR3 here is CASRQQGRGANTEAFF. CDR3 in DNA: TGTGCCAGCAGGCAACAGGGTCGGGGTGCGAACACTGAAGCTTTCTTT. The full variable domain, rest sourced from reference TRBV7-9 and TRBJ1-1, is DTGVSQNPRHKITKRGQNVTFRCDPISEHNRLYWYRQTLGQGPEFLTYFQNEAQLEKSRLLSDRFSAERPKGSFSTLEIQRTEQGDSAMYLCASRQQGRGANTEAFFGQGTRLTVV.

In its sample, this clonotype was seen many times. This rearrangement joins TRBV30 to TRBJ2-1; possibly TRBD1 or TRBD2 for D (5 bases each). CDR1 is GTSNPN, CDR2 SVGIG, per germline (reference sequence). This CDR3 spans 16 amino acids. Trimming stripped 0 bases from V and 3 bases from J, with 15 bases between. Here the CDR3 DNA reads TGTGCCTGGAGTGTCTCCAGGGACCTAATCTACAATGAGCAGTTCTTC. Encoded protein: CAWSVSRDLIYNEQFF.

Ten or more counts support this clonotype. This rearrangement joins TRBV28 to TRBJ1-5; TRBD1 matches at 7 bases. CDR1 is MDHEN, CDR2 SYDVKM, per germline. The CDR3 is 15 residues long. The trim removed 5 bases at V and 4 bases at J, leaving 8 bases unmatched. CDR3 nucleotides: TGTGCCAGCAGTGAAACAGGGGAATGGAATCAGCCCCAGCATTTT. It encodes CASSETGEWNQPQHF.

The J gene is TRBJ2-1, the V gene TRBV10-2; D unclear. This CDR3 has 12 amino acids. V lost 3 bases and J 9 bases, leaving 9 bases between the germline ends. CDR1 and CDR2 from the germline V gene are WSHSY and SAAADI. The CDR3 spells CASSERIGEQFF. DNA of the CDR3: TGCGCCAGCAGTGAAAGAATCGGTGAGCAGTTCTTC.

This clonotype turned up a few times. This sequence joins TRBV5-1 and TRBJ2-2; 10 nucleotides match TRBD2. This CDR3 has 17 amino acids. V shed 6 bases and J 6 bases; nucleotides not matched to a gene: 14. CDR1 and CDR2 from the germline V gene are SGHRS and YFSETQ. CDR3 DNA sequence: TGCGCCAGCACTTTCGGCCTAGCGGGGGCCGGAGCCGGGGAGCTGTTTTTT. Its translation: CASTFGLAGAGAGELFF.